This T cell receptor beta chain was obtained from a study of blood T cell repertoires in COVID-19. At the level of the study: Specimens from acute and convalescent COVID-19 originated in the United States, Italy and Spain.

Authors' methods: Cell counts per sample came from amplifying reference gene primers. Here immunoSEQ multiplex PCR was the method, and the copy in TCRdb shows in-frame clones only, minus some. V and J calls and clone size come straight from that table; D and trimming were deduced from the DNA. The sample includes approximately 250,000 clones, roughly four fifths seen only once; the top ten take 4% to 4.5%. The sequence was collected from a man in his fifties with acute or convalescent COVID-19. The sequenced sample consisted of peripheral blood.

The CDR3 loop is CASTPSLAGGVETQYF. DNA of the CDR3: TGTGCCAGCACCCCATCCCTAGCGGGAGGGGTAGAGACCCAGTACTTC. This chain links TRBV9 with TRBJ2-5; TRBD2 agrees at 12 bases. This CDR3 has 16 amino acids. With 6 bases clipped from V and 4 bases from J, the junction kept 10 bases outside the gene matches. The V gene's germline CDR1 is SGDLS and CDR2 YYNGEE.